The 13 T cell receptor beta chains below were found in one sample sequenced in a study of blood T cell repertoires in COVID-19. Sequencing was performed with immunoSEQ multiplex PCR; in TCRdb, only in-frame clones are kept and a portion is missing. This table has about 140,000 clones, roughly 85% appearing once. Sample: PBMCs or T cells enriched from blood (not recorded which). These receptors were obtained from a woman aged 45-60 years who had recovered from COVID-19.

This rearrangement joins TRBV9 to TRBJ2-2, with no clear D. Germline loops: CDR1 SGDLS, CDR2 YYNGEE. The CDR3 sequence is 15 residues long. Trimming cost V 1 base and J 2 bases, with 9 bases left between them. Written as DNA, the CDR3 is TGTGCCAGCAGCGTAAGTCAGGCCAACACCGGGGAGCTGTTTTTT. Translation gives CASSVSQANTGELFF. The variable domain in full, completed from reference TRBV9 and TRBJ2-2, reads DSGVTQTPKHLITATGQRVTLRCSPRSGDLSVYWYQQSLDQGLQFLIQYYNGEERAKGNILERFSAQQFPDLHSELNLSSLELGDSALYFCASSVSQANTGELFFGEGSRLTVL.

This chain joins TRBV7-8 and TRBJ1-2, with a weak D call TRBD1 (6 bases). Trimming shortened V by 2 bases and J by 0 bases, and 16 bases separated the two germline ends. The CDR3 contains 17 residues. The germline gives CDR1 SGHVS, CDR2 FQNEAQ. The CDR3 loop is CASSLTYTGLANYGYTF. CDR3 DNA sequence: TGTGCCAGCAGCTTAACTTATACAGGGTTAGCTAACTATGGCTACACCTTC.

The chain joins TRBV2 to TRBJ2-4; D might be TRBD1 (5 bases). V lost 3 bases to trimming and J lost 7 bases, with 13 bases between them. Germline values: CDR1 SNHLY, CDR2 FYNNEI. This CDR3 is 14 amino acids long. The chain's CDR3 is CASSEFRESNIQYF. The CDR3 DNA is TGTGCCAGCAGTGAGTTCAGGGAATCGAACATTCAGTACTTC. Combining the CDR3 with reference TRBV2 and TRBJ2-4 gives the whole variable domain EPEVTQTPSHQVTQMGQEVILRCVPISNHLYFYWYRQILGQKVEFLVSFYNNEISEKSEIFDDQFSVERPDGSNFTLKIRSTKLEDSAMYFCASSEFRESNIQYFGAGTRLSVL.

This clone was recorded a few times. This rearrangement joins TRBV7-6 to TRBJ2-1, with 9 bases identical to TRBD2. CDR3 length: 18 amino acids. The germline CDR1 and CDR2 sequences are SGHVS and FNYEAQ. V lost 4 bases, J lost 2 bases, and 12 bases stayed unmatched. CDR3 coding DNA: TGTGCCAGCAGCTCCGGAGGGCGTGGCGGGGGGGCCTACAATGAGCAGTTCTTC. Translated, it gives CASSSGGRGGGAYNEQFF.

J is TRBJ2-5 and V is TRBV3-1 (or the pseudogene TRBV3-2); TRBD2 matches at 8 bases. The junction had 2 bases not matched to a gene; V was cut back by 4 bases and J by 1 base. The CDR3 has 14 amino acids. From germline, CDR1 is LGHDT and CDR2 YNNKEL (reference sequence). CDR3 sequence reads: CASSPGGIQETQYF. CDR3 DNA sequence: TGTGCCAGCAGCCCGGGGGGGATCCAAGAGACCCAGTACTTC.

The chain couples TRBV5-8 to TRBJ1-5; 8 positions match TRBD1. CDR1 and CDR2 from the germline V gene are SGHTS and YDEGEE. With V trimmed by 6 bases and J by 5 bases, 7 bases remained unmatched. CDR3 length: 14 residues. The CDR3 nucleotides are TGTGCCAGCAACCCGGACAGGGTTTATCAGCCCCAGCATTTT. Amino acid sequence: CASNPDRVYQPQHF.

This clone was seen a few times. The chain couples TRBV3-1 (or the pseudogene TRBV3-2) to TRBJ1-6; 12 bases line up with TRBD1. CDR1 and CDR2 from the germline V gene are LGHDT and YNNKEL (reference sequence). The junction had 10 bases not matched to a gene; V was cut back by 0 bases and J by 10 bases. The CDR3 has 18 residues. The CDR3 protein is CASSQERGTGGHGSPLHF. The CDR3 DNA is TGTGCCAGCAGCCAAGAAAGGGGGACAGGGGGCCACGGCTCACCCCTCCACTTT.

The chain carries TRBV2 and TRBJ1-6; maybe TRBD1 (5 bases). The CDR3 is 15 residues long. Trimming took off 6 bases at V and 0 bases at J, with 9 bases between the two ends. CDR1 is SNHLY, CDR2 FYNNEI, per germline. This chain's CDR3 is CASSQGDSYNSPLHF. DNA of the CDR3: TGTGCCAGCAGCCAAGGGGACTCCTATAATTCACCCCTCCACTTT. Using reference TRBV2 and TRBJ1-6 for the parts outside the CDR3, the full variable domain is EPEVTQTPSHQVTQMGQEVILRCVPISNHLYFYWYRQILGQKVEFLVSFYNNEISEKSEIFDDQFSVERPDGSNFTLKIRSTKLEDSAMYFCASSQGDSYNSPLHFGNGTRLTVT.

The V call is TRBV11-3, the J call TRBJ2-3; the D gene is possibly TRBD1 (6 bases). The CDR3 totals 16 residues. Between the trimmed V and J ends, which lost 5 bases and 0 bases, there was a span of 15 bases. Germline-derived CDR1 and CDR2 are SGHNT and YENEEA. The CDR3 sequence: CASSPRGQVSTDTQYF. CDR3 bases: TGTGCCAGCAGCCCCAGGGGACAAGTGAGCACAGATACGCAGTATTTT.

The rearrangement joins TRBV19 to TRBJ1-4; 8 bases match TRBD1. Germline lookup yields CDR1 LNHDA and CDR2 SQIVND (reference sequence). V lost 4 bases and J lost 10; bases outside the gene matches: 5. This CDR3 has 13 amino acids. CDR3 bases: TGTGCCAGTAGTAGCGGACAGGGCGGAAAACTGTTTTTT. As protein: CASSSGQGGKLFF. The full variable domain, its missing parts supplied by reference TRBV19 and TRBJ1-4, is DGGITQSPKYLFRKEGQNVTLSCEQNLNHDAMYWYRQDPGQGLRLIYYSQIVNDFQKGDIAEGYSVSREKKESFPLTVTSAQKNPTAFYLCASSSGQGGKLFFGSGTQLSVL.

As DNA, the CDR3 is TGTGCCAGCAGCTTAGCCCCGGAGACCCAGTACTTC. Its protein is CASSLAPETQYF. The V and J genes are TRBV11-3 and TRBJ2-5, with D unresolved. The length of the CDR3 is 12 residues. CDR1 and CDR2 (germline): SGHNT, YENEEA. V gave up 1 base and J gave up 5 bases, with 5 bases separating them.

The genes are TRBV7-2 and TRBJ2-7, with D uncertain. V gave up 1 base and J gave up 5 bases, with 6 bases separating them. Germline V lookup: CDR1 SGHTA, CDR2 FQGNSA. This CDR3 comprises 12 residues. The DNA of the CDR3 is TGTGCCAGCAGCTTAGTCTTCCACGAGCAGTACTTC. Encoded protein: CASSLVFHEQYF.

V gene TRBV2 combines with J gene TRBJ1-2, with D maybe TRBD1 (6 bases). This CDR3 comprises 13 residues. From germline, CDR1 is SNHLY and CDR2 FYNNEI. With 3 bases removed from V and 4 bases from J, the gap between germline ends came to 9 bases. This CDR3 reads CASSEDSGYGYTF. DNA for the CDR3: TGTGCCAGCAGTGAGGACAGCGGCTATGGCTACACCTTC.